Following are 21 T cell receptor beta chains from one sample sequenced in a study of regulatory T cells in long-lasting Graves disease. As for time point: newly diagnosed GD, antithyroid drugs for less than 3 months. After RNA was extracted from PBMCs, the TCR library was made from it. According to the study, TCR beta libraries were built with iRepertoire HTBI primers and CDR3-region Arm-PCR. TCRdb re-analysed the multiplex PCR reads in MiXCR, keeping a single row per CDR3 protein. The data contain roughly 400,000 distinct CDR3 sequences, about a sixth of them seen just once; the ten biggest clones take up around 23%. The data were also submitted as part of a second study, on T cells in Graves' hyperthyroidism and ophthalmopathy.

This specimen consisted of peripheral blood mononuclear cells (PBMCs), obtained at new diagnosis, from a patient treated with antithyroid drugs. These receptors all stem from a woman aged 18-29 years with Graves disease.

Notes on this clonotype: This may stem from a read error, because a much larger clone lies one nucleotide away. The rearrangement links TRBV30 to TRBJ2-2; D not certain. CDR3 length: 15 residues. Trimming left V 5 bases short and J 3 bases short, with 16 bases between. Germline assignment: CDR1 GTSNPN and CDR2 SVGIG (reference sequence). Written as DNA, the CDR3 is TGTGCCTGGTTGGCTTTGGGCAGAGACACCGGGGAGCTGTTTTTT. As protein: CAWLALGRDTGELFF.

The chain recombines TRBV13 with TRBJ1-1; D ambiguous. V gave up 0 bases and J gave up 6 bases, with 5 bases separating them. The CDR3 totals 12 residues. Germline values: CDR1 PRHDT, CDR2 FYEKMQ (reference sequence). The CDR3 coding sequence is TGTGCCAGCAGCTTAGGCCCCCCTGAAGCTTTCTTT. Translation gives CASSLGPPEAFF.

Concerning this clonotype: A read error is possible here, since a much larger clone lies one base away. The chain combines TRBV27 with TRBJ2-2; D remains ambiguous. The CDR3 has 14 amino acids. Germline V gives CDR1 MNHEY, CDR2 SMNVEV (reference sequence). In nucleotides, the CDR3 is TGTACCAGCAGCCCGTCGCTTTCCGCCGGGGAGCTGTTTTTT. This translates into CTSSPSLSAGELFF.

This clonotype was observed a few times. The rearrangement uses TRBV7-9 and TRBJ1-1; possibly TRBD1 for D (5 bases). The ends were cut back, 2 bases at V and 3 bases at J, with 19 bases in the middle. Germline assignment: CDR1 SEHNR and CDR2 FQNEAQ (reference sequence). The CDR3 loop spans 17 amino acids. The CDR3 loop reads CASSLRQGLPRDTEAFF. In DNA form, the CDR3 reads TGTGCCAGCAGCTTACGCCAGGGCTTACCCAGAGACACTGAAGCTTTCTTT.

The table lists this clonotype with a few counts. The chain joins TRBV20-1 to TRBJ2-5; D may be TRBD2 (5 bases). V lost 6 bases and J lost 1, with 9 bases in between. The CDR3 runs 12 residues. The germline gives CDR1 DFQATT, CDR2 SNEGSKA (reference sequence). The CDR3 is CSAGISQETQYF. CDR3 coding DNA: TGCAGTGCCGGGATAAGCCAAGAGACCCAGTACTTC.

The V gene is TRBV3-1, the J gene TRBJ1-1; D unresolved. V lost 3 bases, J lost 5 bases, and 13 bases lay in between. CDR1 LGHDT and CDR2 YNNKEL come from the germline V gene (reference sequence). The CDR3 sequence is 14 residues long. CDR3 nucleotide sequence: TGTGCCAGCAGCCAGAGACGACACGGTACTGAAGCTTTCTTT. Translated, it gives CASSQRRHGTEAFF.

The table lists this clonotype with many counts. The genes are TRBV6-1 and TRBJ2-3; TRBD2 matches at 9 bases. CDR3 length: 17 residues. V trimming: 6 bases; J trimming: 6 bases; junction bases outside the gene matches: 16. Germline CDR1 MNHNS, CDR2 SASEGT. The CDR3, as DNA: TGTGCCAGCAGACAGAGGTTTAGCGGGAGTATTACGGATACGCAGTATTTT. It yields the protein CASRQRFSGSITDTQYF.

This clonotype was observed many times. V usage is TRBV27 and J usage is TRBJ2-1, with 11 positions matching TRBD2. J was trimmed by 7 bases and V by 5 bases; bases with no gene match: 7. Germline CDR1 is MNHEY and CDR2 is SMNVEV (reference sequence). The CDR3 runs 15 residues. In DNA, the CDR3 is TGTGCCAGCAGTCTACTAGCGGGAGTTTCAAATGAGCAGTTCTTC. Encoded protein: CASSLLAGVSNEQFF.

This clonotype was observed a few times. The J gene is TRBJ2-4, the V gene TRBV27; D is possibly TRBD2 (6 bases). V lost 5 bases and J 6 bases, leaving 11 bases between the germline ends. The CDR3 sequence is 13 residues long. Germline-derived CDR1 and CDR2 are MNHEY and SMNVEV (reference sequence). The CDR3 nucleotides read TGTGCCAGCAGTCAACCCGGGGGAAACATTCAGTACTTC. Amino acid sequence: CASSQPGGNIQYF.

This clonotype was recorded many times. The J gene is TRBJ1-2, the V gene TRBV30; D is unresolved. Germline lookup yields CDR1 GTSNPN and CDR2 SVGIG (reference sequence). This CDR3 spans 13 amino acids. V was cut by 5 bases and J by 2 bases, with 12 bases left in between. CDR3 amino acids: CAWGWGINYGYTF. CDR3 coding DNA: TGTGCCTGGGGTTGGGGAATCAACTATGGCTACACCTTC.

This clonotype occurred many times. J is TRBJ2-7 and V is TRBV7-9; D unclear. Trimming shortened V by 1 base and J by 4 bases, and 5 bases separated the two germline ends. The CDR3 is 12 amino acids. Germline CDR1 and CDR2: SEHNR and FQNEAQ (reference sequence). CDR3 in amino acids: CASSLDEYEQYF. The DNA for the CDR3 is TGTGCCAGCAGCTTAGATGAATACGAGCAGTACTTC.

This clonotype was seen only a few times. The chain couples TRBV6-1 to TRBJ2-1, with TRBD2 matching over 7 bases. The end of the DNA fits TRBJ2-5 better, so the J call may be wrong. Germline CDR1 MNHNS, CDR2 SASEGT. The CDR3 runs to 17 residues. CDR3 sequence: CASSEEAAGLAETTQYF. CDR3 DNA sequence: TGTGCCAGCAGTGAAGAAGCTGCGGGGCTAGCGGAAACCACCCAGTACTTC.

A note on this clonotype: At one end the junction does not follow the germline gene, possibly because of a read error. The chain couples TRBV19 to TRBJ2-4; 9 positions agree with TRBD1. The germline V gene encodes CDR1 LNHDA and CDR2 SQIVND (reference sequence). This CDR3 is 16 amino acids long. The CDR3 loop is CASSTVTGGIYNERFF. The CDR3 DNA is TGTGCCAGTAGTACCGTGACAGGGGGTATCTACAATGAGCGGTTCTTC.

This clonotype appeared many times. The genes are TRBV20-1 and TRBJ1-1; a possible D gene is TRBD1 (5 bases). The V end was cut by 1 base, the J end by 3 bases, with 12 bases between. This CDR3 has 14 residues. The germline V gene has CDR1 DFQATT and CDR2 SNEGSKA (reference sequence). CDR3 nucleotides: TGCAGTGCTAGAGGCCCAGTCAGGGACACTGAAGCTTTCTTT. This sequence encodes CSARGPVRDTEAFF.

This chain uses TRBV24-1 with TRBJ2-7, with TRBD2 matching 8 bases. The CDR3 length is 14 residues. Looked up from germline, CDR1 is KGHDR and CDR2 is SFDVKD. J was trimmed by 7 bases and V by 2 bases; bases with no gene match: 6. The CDR3 is CATSDSLAANEQYF. The CDR3 region has the DNA TGTGCCACCAGTGATTCACTAGCGGCCAATGAGCAGTACTTC.

This clonotype has at least ten counts. The CDR3 protein is CASSPGGRDYNEQFF. DNA of the CDR3: TGTGCCAGCAGCCCCGGGGGCCGGGACTACAATGAGCAGTTCTTC. The V call is TRBV11-3, the J call TRBJ2-1; D is tentatively TRBD1 or TRBD2 (6 bases each). The V gene's germline CDR1 is SGHNT and CDR2 YENEEA. The CDR3 spans 15 residues. V lost 5 bases, J lost 3 bases, and 14 bases lay in between.

This clonotype was found many times. The chain recombines TRBV3-1 with TRBJ2-7; TRBD2 agrees at 11 bases. The CDR3 totals 19 residues. Unmatched junction bases numbered 14, after V lost 1 base and J lost 3 bases. In germline, CDR1 is LGHDT, CDR2 YNNKEL (reference sequence). CDR3 residues: CASSQAFSSGRSAGYEQYF. The CDR3 nucleotides read TGTGCCAGCAGCCAAGCCTTTTCTAGCGGGAGGTCCGCGGGCTACGAGCAGTACTTC.

This clonotype was picked up many times. The chain recombines TRBV20-1 with TRBJ2-5; D might be TRBD1 (6 bases). V dropped 4 bases and J dropped 3 bases, with 12 bases sitting between them. Germline loops: CDR1 DFQATT, CDR2 SNEGSKA (reference sequence). CDR3 size: 13 residues. The CDR3 region is CSAIRDKEETQYF. CDR3 nucleotides: TGCAGTGCTATCCGGGACAAGGAAGAGACCCAGTACTTC.

This clonotype was seen repeatedly, ten times or more. This chain joins TRBV12-3 or TRBV12-4 and TRBJ2-5, with a possible D match to TRBD1 (6 bases). The CDR3 spans 14 residues. V dropped 6 bases and J dropped 1 base, with 12 bases sitting between them. CDR3 loop: CASRLTGVQETQYF. The CDR3 DNA reads as TGTGCCAGCAGGTTGACAGGCGTCCAAGAGACCCAGTACTTC.

The V and J genes are TRBV28 and TRBJ1-5; D call uncertain. There are 15 residues in the CDR3. Germline V gene lookup returns CDR1 MDHEN and CDR2 SYDVKM. V dropped 2 bases and J dropped 2 bases, with 10 bases sitting between them. DNA of the CDR3: TGTGCCAGCAGTTTAATCTTCTCGGGCAATCAGCCCCAGCATTTT. Its protein is CASSLIFSGNQPQHF.

About this clonotype: With only one base between it and a far larger clone, this is likely a read error. The J gene is TRBJ2-5, the V gene TRBV5-5; 11 nucleotides agree with TRBD2. The CDR3 runs 15 residues. Germline values: CDR1 SGHKS, CDR2 YYEKEE (reference sequence). The CDR3 region is CASSGGTSGYNERFF. CDR3 in DNA: TGTGCCAGCAGTGGCGGGACTAGCGGATACAATGAGCGGTTCTTC.